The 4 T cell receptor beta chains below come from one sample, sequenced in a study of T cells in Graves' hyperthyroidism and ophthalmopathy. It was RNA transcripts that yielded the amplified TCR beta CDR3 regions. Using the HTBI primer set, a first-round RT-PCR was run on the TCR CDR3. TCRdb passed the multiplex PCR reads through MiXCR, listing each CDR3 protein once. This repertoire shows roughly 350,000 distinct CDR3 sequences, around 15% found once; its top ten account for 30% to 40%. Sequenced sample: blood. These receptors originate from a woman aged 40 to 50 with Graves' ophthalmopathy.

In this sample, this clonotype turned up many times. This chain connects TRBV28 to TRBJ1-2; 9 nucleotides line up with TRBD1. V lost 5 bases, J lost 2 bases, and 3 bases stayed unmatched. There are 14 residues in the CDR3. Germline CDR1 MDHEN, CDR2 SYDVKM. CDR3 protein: CASSTGTGNYGYTF. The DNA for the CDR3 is TGTGCCAGCAGTACTGGGACAGGGAACTATGGCTACACCTTC.

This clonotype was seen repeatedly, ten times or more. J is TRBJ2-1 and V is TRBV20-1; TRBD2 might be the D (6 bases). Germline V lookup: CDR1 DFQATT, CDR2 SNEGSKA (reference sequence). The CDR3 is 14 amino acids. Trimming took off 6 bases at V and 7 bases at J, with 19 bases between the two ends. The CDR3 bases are TGCAGTGCCACCTCCGCCGGGGGTTTGAATGAGCAGTTCTTC. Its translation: CSATSAGGLNEQFF.

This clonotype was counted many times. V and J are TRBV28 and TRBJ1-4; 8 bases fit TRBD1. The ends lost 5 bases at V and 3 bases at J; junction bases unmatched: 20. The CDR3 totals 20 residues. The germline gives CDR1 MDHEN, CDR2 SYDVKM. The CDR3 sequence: CASSTPGQGSNRVPNEKLFF. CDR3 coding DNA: TGTGCCAGCAGTACTCCTGGACAGGGTTCAAACAGGGTGCCTAATGAAAAACTGTTTTTT.

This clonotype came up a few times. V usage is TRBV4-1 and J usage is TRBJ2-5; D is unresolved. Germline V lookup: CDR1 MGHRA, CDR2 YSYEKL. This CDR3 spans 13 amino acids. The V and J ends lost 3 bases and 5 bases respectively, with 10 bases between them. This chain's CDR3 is CASSHTTGETQYF. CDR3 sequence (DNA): TGCGCCAGCAGCCATACTACTGGGGAGACCCAGTACTTC.